This entry lists 23 T cell receptor beta chains sequenced from one sample in a study of blood T cell repertoires in COVID-19. The data were produced by immunoSEQ multiplex PCR, yet TCRdb's version contains in-frame clones alone and is incomplete. The repertoire holds some 210,000 clones, with about 90% as singletons. Sequenced sample: peripheral blood. The receptors come from a man in his sixties with COVID-19, enrolled during active disease.

This clone was seen only once. The chain has TRBV5-6 and TRBJ1-5, with a tentative D call TRBD1 (6 bases). In germline, CDR1 is SGHDT, CDR2 YYEEEE. This CDR3 region has 14 residues. Trimming cost V 5 bases and J 6 bases, with 15 bases left between them. In DNA, the CDR3 is TGTGCCAGCAGTTCGGGACATTCTGGTCAGCCCCAGCATTTT. Translation gives CASSSGHSGQPQHF. Based on the CDR3 plus reference TRBV5-6 and TRBJ1-5, the full variable domain is DAGVTQSPTHLIKTRGQQVTLRCSPKSGHDTVSWYQQALGQGPQFIFQYYEEEERQRGNFPDRFSGHQFPNYSSELNVNALLLGDSALYLCASSSGHSGQPQHFGDGTRLSIL.

This clone was detected once. The chain recombines TRBV6-5 with TRBJ1-1; 7 bases align to TRBD1. V shed 8 bases, J shed 7 bases, and the junction held 7 bases outside the gene matches. Germline CDR1 and CDR2: MNHEY and SVGAGI. The CDR3 is made up of 12 amino acids. The CDR3 loop is CASSGQAREAFF. The DNA of the CDR3 is TGTGCCAGCTCAGGACAGGCCCGTGAAGCTTTCTTT.

The J gene is TRBJ1-1, the V gene TRBV11-2, with a tentative D call TRBD1 (5 bases). The CDR3 is made up of 15 amino acids. Trimming cost V 3 bases and J 4 bases, with 15 bases left between them. Germline V gene data show CDR1 as SGHAT and CDR2 as FQNNGV. CDR3 amino acids: CASSLIFRGTTEAFF. In DNA, the CDR3 is TGTGCCAGCAGCTTGATTTTCCGGGGGACCACTGAAGCTTTCTTT.

The J gene is TRBJ2-6, the V gene TRBV20-1; D is perhaps TRBD1 (5 bases). The V end was cut by 3 bases, the J end by 0 bases, with 15 bases between. This CDR3 has 17 amino acids. Germline assignment: CDR1 DFQATT and CDR2 SNEGSKA (reference sequence). CDR3 residues: CSASPHRTRSGANVLTF. In nucleotides, the CDR3 is TGCAGTGCTAGTCCCCACAGGACCCGCTCTGGGGCCAACGTCCTGACTTTC.

This chain links TRBV30 with TRBJ2-1; TRBD1 aligns across 9 bases. The CDR3 is made up of 16 amino acids. Unmatched junction bases numbered 11, after V lost 5 bases and J lost 3 bases. In germline, CDR1 is GTSNPN, CDR2 SVGIG (reference sequence). The CDR3 loop reads CAWGGQGQGNYNEQFF. CDR3 DNA sequence: TGTGCCTGGGGGGGGCAGGGACAGGGTAACTACAATGAGCAGTTCTTC.

The chain has TRBV5-6 and TRBJ2-7; 8 bases align to TRBD1. The V segment lost 4 bases and the J segment 2 bases; nucleotides outside the gene matches: 2. This CDR3 spans 13 amino acids. Per germline, CDR1 SGHDT and CDR2 YYEEEE. CDR3 amino acids: CASSRTGTYEQYF. The DNA of the CDR3 is TGTGCCAGCAGCCGGACAGGGACCTACGAGCAGTACTTC.

The chain recombines TRBV27 with TRBJ1-2; 11 positions agree with TRBD1. CDR1 MNHEY and CDR2 SMNVEV come from the germline V gene (reference sequence). The J segment lost 6 bases and the V segment lost 3 bases, leaving 15 bases of the junction unmatched. The CDR3 runs to 18 residues. The CDR3 nucleotides read TGTGCCAGCAGTTTCCACTTACCGGGACAGGGGGTAAGGAATGGCTACACCTTC. It encodes CASSFHLPGQGVRNGYTF.

The V and J genes are TRBV2 and TRBJ2-2; 9 bases line up with TRBD2. Trimming at V came to 6 bases and at J to 4 bases, leaving 3 bases not matched to a gene. The CDR3 runs to 14 residues. CDR1 and CDR2 from the germline V gene are SNHLY and FYNNEI. CDR3: CASSGTSFTGELFF. CDR3 nucleotide sequence: TGTGCCAGCAGCGGGACTAGCTTCACCGGGGAGCTGTTTTTT.

V gene TRBV30 combines with J gene TRBJ2-7; 13 bases are a match to TRBD2. Germline assignment: CDR1 GTSNPN and CDR2 SVGIG (reference sequence). There are 15 residues in the CDR3. With V trimmed by 3 bases and J by 4 bases, 6 bases remained unmatched. DNA of the CDR3: TGTGCCTGGAGCGTACTAGCGGGAGGGCCGTACGAGCAGTACTTC. Its translation is CAWSVLAGGPYEQYF.

V is TRBV6-2 or TRBV6-3 and J is TRBJ2-7, with 7 positions matching TRBD2. Germline V gene data show CDR1 as MNHEY and CDR2 as SVGEGT. The CDR3 is 16 amino acids. V was pared by 6 bases and J by 2 bases, with 13 bases of the junction left unmatched. The CDR3 DNA follows: TGTGCCAGCAGCCGAACCCCCAGGGCGGGGGCCTACGAGCAGTACTTC. This translates into CASSRTPRAGAYEQYF.

The chain couples TRBV6-5 to TRBJ1-1, with D possibly TRBD1 on 5 matching bases. The CDR3 contains 13 residues. Germline V CDR1 and CDR2: MNHEY, SVGAGI. V lost 7 bases, J lost 12 bases, and 21 bases lay in between. The CDR3 DNA reads as TGTGCCAGCAAAATTAATATCGACGGGGGTTCTTTCTTT. Protein product: CASKINIDGGSFF.

The gene calls are TRBV19 and TRBJ2-7; 8 bases map to TRBD1. J gave up 5 bases and V 3 bases, and 9 bases lay outside the gene matches. CDR3 length equals 15 residues. The germline V gene encodes CDR1 LNHDA and CDR2 SQIVND (reference sequence). CDR3 in DNA: TGTGCCAGTAGTATTGGACAGGGTGTAGTCAACGAGCAGTACTTC. Translation gives CASSIGQGVVNEQYF. The variable domain in full, completed from reference TRBV19 and TRBJ2-7, reads DGGITQSPKYLFRKEGQNVTLSCEQNLNHDAMYWYRQDPGQGLRLIYYSQIVNDFQKGDIAEGYSVSREKKESFPLTVTSAQKNPTAFYLCASSIGQGVVNEQYFGPGTRLTVT.

The chain is built from TRBV18 and TRBJ2-5, with 7 positions matching TRBD2. Germline values: CDR1 KGHSH, CDR2 LQKENI. CDR3 length: 15 residues. V shed 0 bases and J 9 bases; nucleotides not matched to a gene: 10. The CDR3 nucleotides are TGTGCCAGCTCACCACCGACTAGCCGTTCAGCGGCCCAGTACTTC. As protein: CASSPPTSRSAAQYF.

This rearrangement joins TRBV15 to TRBJ2-5; D gene ambiguous. CDR3 size: 15 residues. Germline CDR1 and CDR2: LNHNV and YYDKDF (reference sequence). V was pared by 4 bases and J by 4 bases, with 16 bases between. The CDR3 spells CATSTRQRWLETQYF. In DNA form, the CDR3 reads TGTGCCACCAGCACCCGACAACGGTGGTTAGAGACCCAGTACTTC.

The rearrangement links TRBV4-1 to TRBJ1-5, with a possible D match to TRBD1 (5 bases). Trimming left V 1 base short and J 7 bases short, with 14 bases between. CDR1 and CDR2 (germline): MGHRA, YSYEKL. This CDR3 spans 15 amino acids. The DNA of the CDR3 is TGCGCCAGCAGCCAAGTAGAAGGGGCGAGGCAGCCCCAGCATTTT. It translates to CASSQVEGARQPQHF.

This chain joins TRBV11-1 and TRBJ2-1, with 8 bases lining up with TRBD2. Germline-derived CDR1 and CDR2 are SGHAT and FQDESV (reference sequence). This CDR3 region has 15 residues. V shed 3 bases and J 2 bases; nucleotides not matched to a gene: 3. The CDR3 spells CASSFGGGPYNEQFF. The DNA of the CDR3 is TGTGCCAGCAGCTTCGGGGGGGGGCCCTACAATGAGCAGTTCTTC.

The chain carries TRBV29-1 and TRBJ2-7; TRBD1 is a possible D gene (5 bases). This CDR3 comprises 14 residues. Per the germline V gene, CDR1 is SQVTM and CDR2 is ANQGSEA. The V end lost 1 base, the J end lost 5 bases, and 15 bases lay between the germline ends. The CDR3 here is CSVEGGPGPDEQYF. The CDR3 nucleotides read TGCAGCGTTGAAGGCGGACCAGGGCCAGACGAGCAGTACTTC.

The chain employs TRBV5-1 and TRBJ1-6, with D perhaps TRBD1 (5 bases). Germline CDR1 and CDR2: SGHRS and YFSETQ. With 7 bases removed from V and 2 bases from J, the gap between germline ends came to 13 bases. The CDR3 loop spans 15 amino acids. CDR3 DNA: TGCGCCAGCGGGCAGGGAACAACCTATAATTCACCCCTCCACTTT. It specifies CASGQGTTYNSPLHF.

This chain joins TRBV4-2 and TRBJ2-2, with 13 bases aligning to TRBD2. This CDR3 has 19 amino acids. V shed 4 bases and J 6 bases; nucleotides not matched to a gene: 14. CDR1 is LGHNA, CDR2 YNFKEQ, per germline. The CDR3 sequence is CASSLSTSTSGRAPGELFF. As DNA, the CDR3 is TGTGCCAGCAGCCTATCAACTTCCACTAGCGGGAGGGCCCCCGGGGAGCTGTTTTTT.

The V call is TRBV10-3, the J call TRBJ2-3, with 7 bases fitting TRBD2. The CDR3 runs 14 residues. V was clipped by 6 bases and J by 5 bases; unmatched bases: 8. CDR1 is ENHRY and CDR2 is SYGVKD in the germline V gene. The CDR3 nucleotides are TGTGCCATCAGACCCGGGACTAACGGAGATACGCAGTATTTT. Protein product: CAIRPGTNGDTQYF.

The V gene is TRBV7-6, the J gene TRBJ2-7, with 8 bases matching TRBD1. The germline CDR1 and CDR2 sequences are SGHVS and FNYEAQ. This CDR3 has 16 amino acids. V lost 1 base to trimming and J lost 2 bases; unmatched junction nucleotides: 7. CDR3 sequence reads: CASSLGNRGSPYEQYF. CDR3 sequence (DNA): TGTGCCAGCAGCTTAGGGAACAGGGGGTCGCCCTACGAGCAGTACTTC. Complete variable domain (other parts from reference TRBV7-6 and TRBJ2-7): GAGVSQSPRYKVTKRGQDVALRCDPISGHVSLYWYRQALGQGPEFLTYFNYEAQQDKSGLPNDRFSAERPEGSISTLTIQRTEQRDSAMYRCASSLGNRGSPYEQYFGPGTRLTVT.

V gene TRBV27 combines with J gene TRBJ2-6; 8 bases fit TRBD1. The CDR3 has 18 amino acids. The germline gives CDR1 MNHEY, CDR2 SMNVEV (reference sequence). The J segment lost 1 base and the V segment lost 0 bases, leaving 5 bases of the junction unmatched. The CDR3 bases are TGTGCCAGCAGTTTATCCGGGACAGGTGGTTCTGGGGCCAACGTCCTGACTTTC. As protein: CASSLSGTGGSGANVLTF.

The rearrangement links TRBV7-2 to TRBJ1-3; D call uncertain. The CDR3 consists of 15 residues. Between the trimmed V and J ends, which lost 5 bases and 0 bases, there was a span of 11 bases. Germline lookup yields CDR1 SGHTA and CDR2 FQGNSA. The CDR3 sequence: CASSLPFGSGNTIYF. CDR3 DNA: TGTGCCAGCAGCCTCCCGTTCGGCTCTGGAAACACCATATATTTT.